The 24 T cell receptor beta chains given below trace back to one sample, sequenced in a study of blood T cells in healthy people across ages (dated by TCRdb to 2014 to 2015). Library method: 5' RACE. A second PCR of roughly 6 to 11 cycles was run with a J-beta primer mix and a sample-barcoded 5' primer. TCRdb reprocessing: public reads trimmed at Q25 with fastp, clones called with MiXCR, in-frame beta chains kept. Every distinct CDR3 protein forms one entry, paired with its most common genes and DNA. This sample holds 1.5 million to 2 million distinct CDR3 sequences; roughly two fifths were observed only once. The ten top clones hold about 23% of the sample. What was sequenced was blood. The receptors stem from a human donor in good health.

In this sample, this clonotype turned up a few times. V and J are TRBV20-1 and TRBJ1-2; D uncertain. CDR1 is DFQATT, CDR2 SNEGSKA, per germline (reference sequence). Trimming removed 0 bases from V and 6 bases from J, with 14 bases in between. The CDR3 is 14 residues long. The CDR3 reads CSARDGRGGDGYTF. The CDR3 DNA reads as TGCAGTGCTAGAGATGGCCGGGGTGGGGATGGCTACACCTTC.

The sample holds a few counts of this clonotype. The chain combines TRBV27 with TRBJ2-7; no clear D. CDR1 MNHEY and CDR2 SMNVEV come from the germline V gene (reference sequence). V lost 0 bases and J 4 bases, leaving 10 bases between the germline ends. CDR3 length: 14 amino acids. In nucleotides, the CDR3 is TGTGCCAGCAGTTTATCCTACACCCCTTACGAGCAGTACTTC. This gives the protein CASSLSYTPYEQYF.

This clonotype was observed a handful of times. The chain has TRBV20-1 and TRBJ1-5; D gene uncertain. Germline CDR1 is DFQATT and CDR2 is SNEGSKA (reference sequence). This CDR3 is 13 amino acids long. V shed 6 bases and J shed 2 bases, with 11 bases lying between them. In DNA form, the CDR3 reads TGCAGTGCCCCCCCCGAGGGCAATCAGCCCCAGCATTTT. Residues: CSAPPEGNQPQHF.

V gene TRBV6-1 combines with J gene TRBJ1-1; D call uncertain. This CDR3 is built from 13 residues. Looked up from germline, CDR1 is MNHNS and CDR2 is SASEGT. Trimming removed 2 bases from V and 3 bases from J, with 7 bases in between. Written as DNA, the CDR3 is TGTGCCAGCAGTGAAAAGAGTCACACTGAAGCTTTCTTT. Translation: CASSEKSHTEAFF.

This clonotype has more than one count but fewer than ten. The V gene is TRBV15, the J gene TRBJ2-1; TRBD1 matches 9 bases. The CDR3 covers 15 residues. The V segment lost 5 bases and the J segment 3 bases; nucleotides outside the gene matches: 5. In germline, CDR1 is LNHNV, CDR2 YYDKDF (reference sequence). In nucleotides, the CDR3 is TGTGCCACCAGCTCAAACAGGGGGCTCTACAATGAGCAGTTCTTC. It encodes CATSSNRGLYNEQFF.

This clonotype was recorded at least ten times. The V gene is TRBV7-3, the J gene TRBJ1-2, with TRBD1 matching over 11 bases. Germline loops: CDR1 SGHTA, CDR2 FQGTGA. The CDR3 is 15 residues long. V lost 0 bases and J lost 4; bases outside the gene matches: 1. CDR3: CASSLTGTGGYGYTF. DNA of the CDR3: TGTGCCAGCAGCTTAACCGGGACAGGGGGCTATGGCTACACCTTC. The complete variable domain, with remaining parts taken from reference TRBV7-3 and TRBJ1-2, reads GAGVSQTPSNKVTEKGKYVELRCDPISGHTALYWYRQSLGQGPEFLIYFQGTGAADDSGLPNDRFFAVRPEGSVSTLKIQRTERGDSAVYLCASSLTGTGGYGYTFGSGTRLTVV.

The chain carries TRBV5-5 and TRBJ2-4; no firm D call. Matching the DNA end better, TRBJ2-7 makes the J call doubtful. CDR1 and CDR2 (germline): SGHKS, YYEKEE (reference sequence). This CDR3 comprises 12 residues. The CDR3 bases are TGTGCCAGCTCCGGCAGGATCAACGAGCAGTACTTC. Protein sequence: CASSGRINEQYF.

The chain uses TRBV12-3 or TRBV12-4 and TRBJ2-1; D is perhaps TRBD1 (6 bases). The CDR3 is 13 amino acids. The V end lost 6 bases, the J end lost 8 bases, and 14 bases lay between the germline ends. The CDR3 region is CASSPQQGYEQFF. CDR3 DNA: TGTGCCAGCAGCCCTCAACAGGGCTATGAGCAGTTCTTC.

Points on this clonotype: A junction boundary mismatches the germline segment, possibly from a read error. V and J are TRBV5-1 and TRBJ2-7; 7 bases agree with TRBD1. The CDR3 has 15 amino acids. Germline CDR1 reads SGHRS; CDR2 reads YFSETQ. The CDR3 nucleotides are TGCGCCGGCAGCTTGAGGCAGGGGGAAATCTACGAGCAGTACTTC. Protein: CAGSLRQGEIYEQYF. Using reference TRBV5-1 and TRBJ2-7 for the parts outside the CDR3, the full variable domain is KAGVTQTPRYLIKTRGQQVTLSCSPISGHRSVSWYQQTPGQGLQFLFEYFSETQRNKGNFPGRFSGRQFSNSRSEMNVSTLELGDSALYLCAGSLRQGEIYEQYFGPGTRLTVT.

The sample holds one count of this clonotype. The junction does not match germline at one end; this may be a read error. The genes are TRBV12-3 or TRBV12-4 and TRBJ2-1; D uncertain. The CDR3 loop spans 13 amino acids. CDR3 residues: CASSLGLYNERFF. The DNA for the CDR3 is TGTGCCAGCAGTTTAGGACTTTACAATGAGCGGTTCTTC.

Here the CDR3 reads CASSLGGTPANEQFF. CDR3 sequence (DNA): TGCGCCAGCAGCCTCGGGGGGACGCCGGCGAATGAGCAGTTCTTC. This chain connects TRBV5-1 to TRBJ2-1; 7 bases map to TRBD2. The germline gives CDR1 SGHRS, CDR2 YFSETQ. The CDR3 is made up of 15 amino acids. Trimming cost V 4 bases and J 7 bases; bases outside gene matches: 11.

This clonotype has a handful of counts. CDR3 loop: CAISESSEQETQYF. In DNA, the CDR3 is TGTGCCATCAGTGAGAGCTCGGAACAAGAGACCCAGTACTTC. The chain uses TRBV10-3 and TRBJ2-5; no firm D call. Germline V gene lookup returns CDR1 ENHRY and CDR2 SYGVKD. The CDR3 totals 14 residues. The V end lost 2 bases, the J end lost 2 bases, and 9 bases lay between the germline ends.

The chain employs TRBV7-9 and TRBJ1-6; 7 positions match TRBD1. Germline V gives CDR1 SEHNR, CDR2 FQNEAQ (reference sequence). Trimming removed 8 bases from V and 7 bases from J; junction bases left unmatched: 8. The CDR3 loop spans 14 amino acids. CDR3 amino acids: CASGRQGQNSPLHF. DNA for the CDR3: TGTGCCAGCGGGAGACAGGGTCAGAATTCACCCCTCCACTTT.

This sequence joins TRBV4-1 and TRBJ2-4, with D uncertain. The J call is in doubt because the DNA end fits TRBJ2-7 better. Germline V gene lookup returns CDR1 MGHRA and CDR2 YSYEKL. The CDR3 contains 13 residues. The CDR3 sequence is CASSQGSAYEQYF. CDR3 coding DNA: TGCGCCAGCAGCCAAGGGTCAGCCTACGAGCAGTACTTC.

This clonotype has only a few counts. The junction shows a germline mismatch at one end, possibly a read error. V gene TRBV20-1 combines with J gene TRBJ1-5; no reliable D call. Germline CDR1 DFQATT, CDR2 SNEGSKA (reference sequence). The CDR3 loop spans 18 amino acids. The CDR3 loop is CSAFDIPRGISSNQPQHF. In DNA, the CDR3 is TGCAGTGCTTTCGACATCCCTCGGGGTATTTCAAGCAACCAGCCCCAGCATTTT.

This clonotype has only a few counts. The chain uses TRBV25-1 and TRBJ2-7, with 8 bases aligning to TRBD2. The germline V gene has CDR1 MGHDK and CDR2 SYGVNS. This CDR3 has 15 residues. Germline trimming cut 2 bases from V and 0 bases from J; bases unmatched to any gene: 3. The CDR3 nucleotides are TGTGCCAGCAGTGAAGTAGCGGGGAGCTCCTACGAGCAGTACTTC. Protein product: CASSEVAGSSYEQYF.

The rearrangement links TRBV5-6 to TRBJ2-1; D not certain. The CDR3 consists of 13 residues. V shed 3 bases and J shed 4 bases, with 8 bases lying between them. Per germline, CDR1 SGHDT and CDR2 YYEEEE. The CDR3 sequence is CASSSAPYNEQFF. CDR3 sequence (DNA): TGTGCCAGCAGCTCCGCACCGTACAATGAGCAGTTCTTC.

The V call is TRBV12-3 or TRBV12-4, the J call TRBJ1-5; D unresolved. V dropped 0 bases and J dropped 0 bases, with 15 bases sitting between them. CDR3 length equals 18 residues. The CDR3 region is CASSLARERTHSNQPQHF. CDR3 DNA sequence: TGTGCCAGCAGTTTAGCGCGGGAACGGACTCATAGCAATCAGCCCCAGCATTTT.

The gene calls are TRBV16 and TRBJ2-1; 9 bases are a match to TRBD1. There are 16 residues in the CDR3. CDR1 and CDR2 (germline): KGHSY, FQNENV. With V trimmed by 7 bases and J by 7 bases, 14 bases remained unmatched. The CDR3 region has the DNA TGTGCCAGCATCCCCTCCGGGACAGGGATACGTAATGAGCAGTTCTTC. This sequence encodes CASIPSGTGIRNEQFF.

This rearrangement joins TRBV3-1 to TRBJ1-2; D remains ambiguous. Germline loops: CDR1 LGHDT, CDR2 YNNKEL (reference sequence). Trimming took off 7 bases at V and 7 bases at J, with 16 bases between the two ends. This CDR3 contains 13 residues. The chain's CDR3 is CASTRGYGRGYTF. The CDR3 bases are TGTGCCAGCACACGGGGTTATGGTCGTGGCTACACCTTC. Together with reference TRBV3-1 and TRBJ1-2, the CDR3 gives the full variable domain: DTAVSQTPKYLVTQMGNDKSIKCEQNLGHDTMYWYKQDSKKFLKIMFSYNNKELIINETVPNRFSPKSPDKAHLNLHINSLELGDSAVYFCASTRGYGRGYTFGSGTRLTVV.

This clonotype appeared a few times. The chain is built from TRBV3-1 and TRBJ2-3; 9 bases match TRBD2. Trimming took 2 bases from V and 1 from J; bases not matched to a gene: 4. CDR1 and CDR2 from the germline V gene are LGHDT and YNNKEL (reference sequence). This CDR3 contains 16 residues. DNA of the CDR3: TGTGCCAGCAGCCAATGGGCTAGCGGGGGCACAGATACGCAGTATTTT. Its protein product is CASSQWASGGTDTQYF.

This clonotype was seen only a few times. This chain connects TRBV4-1 to TRBJ1-5, with D possibly matching TRBD1 (5 bases). The CDR3 covers 17 residues. V was shortened by 4 bases and J by 1 base, with 17 bases between the two germline ends. The germline CDR1 and CDR2 sequences are MGHRA and YSYEKL. Here the CDR3 reads CASSPWLGGGSNQPQHF. The CDR3 DNA sequence: TGCGCCAGCAGCCCGTGGCTGGGGGGGGGAAGCAATCAGCCCCAGCATTTT.

CDR3 bases: TGTGCCAGCAGGGGTGCCCTGAACACCGGGGAGCTGTTTTTT. Translation: CASRGALNTGELFF. The chain joins TRBV12-3 or TRBV12-4 to TRBJ2-2; D uncertain. CDR3 size: 14 residues. The germline V and J ends were trimmed by 6 bases and 1 base, with 9 bases remaining between them.

The chain employs TRBV15 and TRBJ1-4, with D unclear. V lost 3 bases and J 9 bases, leaving 17 bases between the germline ends. Per germline, CDR1 LNHNV and CDR2 YYDKDF (reference sequence). CDR3 length: 15 residues. The CDR3 DNA is TGTGCCACCAGCAGGGGAGTGGGTCTAAATCAAAAACTGTTTTTT. As protein: CATSRGVGLNQKLFF.